The entry below gives a single TCR beta chain sequence along with its context. Antigen unknown. This record comes from a study of OX40 agonist ivuxolimab in advanced cancers. The study's findings and limits: Partial responders at 0.1-3.0 mg/kg had among the lowest clonal expansion. Expanded clones tended on average to be more numerous among CD8+ T cells than CD4+.

The repertoire was sequenced with immunoSEQ multiplex PCR; TCRdb's copy has only in-frame clones and lacks some. This sample has around 56,000 clones, with roughly 87% found just once. People who had autoimmune disease history or systemic immunosuppression were excluded. Sample: CD4+ or CD8+ T cells sorted from blood, taken in a trial of the OX40 agonist ivuxolimab. The sequence was obtained from an adult with an advanced solid tumor such as melanoma, head and neck, liver or kidney cancer.

As DNA, the CDR3 is TGTGCCAGCAGCTCGGGACGGGGCTACGAGCAGTACTTC. Translated, it gives CASSSGRGYEQYF. The chain combines TRBV5-8 with TRBJ2-7; the D call may be TRBD1 or TRBD2 (5 bases each). The V gene's germline CDR1 is SGHTS and CDR2 YDEGEE. The length of the CDR3 is 13 residues. V was shortened by 3 bases and J by 3 bases, with 10 bases between the two germline ends.